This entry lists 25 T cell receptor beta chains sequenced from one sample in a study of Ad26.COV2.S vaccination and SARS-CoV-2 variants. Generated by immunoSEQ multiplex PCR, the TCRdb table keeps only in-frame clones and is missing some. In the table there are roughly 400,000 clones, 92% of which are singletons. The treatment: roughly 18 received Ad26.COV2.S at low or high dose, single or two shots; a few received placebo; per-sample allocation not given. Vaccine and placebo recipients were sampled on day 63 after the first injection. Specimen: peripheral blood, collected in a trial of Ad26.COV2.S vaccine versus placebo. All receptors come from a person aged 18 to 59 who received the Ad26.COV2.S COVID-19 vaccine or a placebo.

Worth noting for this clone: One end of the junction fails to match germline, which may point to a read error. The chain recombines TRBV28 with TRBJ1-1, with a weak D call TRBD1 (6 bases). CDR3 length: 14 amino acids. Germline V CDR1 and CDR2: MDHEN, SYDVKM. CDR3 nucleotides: TGTGCCACCAGTTTCCAGGGGATTGTCACTGAAGCTTTCTTT. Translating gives CATSFQGIVTEAFF.

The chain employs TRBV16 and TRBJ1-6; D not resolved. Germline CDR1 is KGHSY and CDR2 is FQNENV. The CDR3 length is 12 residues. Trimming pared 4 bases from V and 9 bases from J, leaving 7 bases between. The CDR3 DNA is TGTGCCAGCAGCCCACCCAGTTCACCCCTCCACTTT. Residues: CASSPPSSPLHF.

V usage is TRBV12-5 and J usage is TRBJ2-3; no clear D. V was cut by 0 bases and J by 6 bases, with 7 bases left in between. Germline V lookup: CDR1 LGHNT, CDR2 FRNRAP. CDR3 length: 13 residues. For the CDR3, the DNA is TGTGCTAGTGGTTTGGTAGTAGCTGATACGCAGTATTTT. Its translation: CASGLVVADTQYF.

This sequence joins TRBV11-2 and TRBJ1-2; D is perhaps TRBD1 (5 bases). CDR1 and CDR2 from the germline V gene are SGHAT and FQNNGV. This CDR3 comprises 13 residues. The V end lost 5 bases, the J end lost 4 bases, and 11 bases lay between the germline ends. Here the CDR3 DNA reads TGTGCCAGCAGCACAGACAGAACCTATGGCTACACCTTC. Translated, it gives CASSTDRTYGYTF.

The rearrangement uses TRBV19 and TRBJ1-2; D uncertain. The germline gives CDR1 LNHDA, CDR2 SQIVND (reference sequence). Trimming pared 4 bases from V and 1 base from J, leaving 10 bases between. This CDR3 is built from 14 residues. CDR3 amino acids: CASSTETGNYGYTF. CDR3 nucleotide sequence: TGTGCCAGTAGTACCGAGACCGGTAACTATGGCTACACCTTC.

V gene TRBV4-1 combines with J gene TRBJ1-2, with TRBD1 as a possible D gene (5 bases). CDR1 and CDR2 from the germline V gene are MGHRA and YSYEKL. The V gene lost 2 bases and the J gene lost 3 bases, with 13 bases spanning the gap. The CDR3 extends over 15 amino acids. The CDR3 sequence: CASSQTSTAYYGYTF. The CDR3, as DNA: TGCGCCAGCAGCCAAACTTCGACAGCATACTATGGCTACACCTTC.

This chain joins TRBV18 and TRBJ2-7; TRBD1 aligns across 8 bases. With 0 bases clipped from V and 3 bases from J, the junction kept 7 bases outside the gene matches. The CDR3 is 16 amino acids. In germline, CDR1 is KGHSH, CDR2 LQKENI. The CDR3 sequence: CASSPPGQARFYEQYF. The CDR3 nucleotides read TGTGCCAGCTCACCACCGGGACAGGCGAGATTCTACGAGCAGTACTTC. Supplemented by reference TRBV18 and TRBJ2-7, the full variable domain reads NAGVMQNPRHLVRRRGQEARLRCSPMKGHSHVYWYRQLPEEGLKFMVYLQKENIIDESGMPKERFSAEFPKEGPSILRIQQVVRGDSAAYFCASSPPGQARFYEQYFGPGTRLTVT.

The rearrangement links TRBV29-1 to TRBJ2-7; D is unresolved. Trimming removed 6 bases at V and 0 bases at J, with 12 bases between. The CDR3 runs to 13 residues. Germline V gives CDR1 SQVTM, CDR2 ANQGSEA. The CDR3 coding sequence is TGCAGCGTCCCCAGCGAATTCTCCTACGAGCAGTACTTC. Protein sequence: CSVPSEFSYEQYF.

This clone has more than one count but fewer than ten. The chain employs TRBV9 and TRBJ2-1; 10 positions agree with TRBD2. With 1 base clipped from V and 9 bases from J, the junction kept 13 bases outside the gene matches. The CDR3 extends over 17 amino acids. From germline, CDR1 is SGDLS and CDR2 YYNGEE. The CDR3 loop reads CASSVNSQAGGLGEQFF. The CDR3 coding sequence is TGTGCCAGCAGCGTAAATTCACAAGCGGGGGGGCTCGGTGAGCAGTTCTTC. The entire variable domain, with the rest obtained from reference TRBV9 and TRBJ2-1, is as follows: DSGVTQTPKHLITATGQRVTLRCSPRSGDLSVYWYQQSLDQGLQFLIQYYNGEERAKGNILERFSAQQFPDLHSELNLSSLELGDSALYFCASSVNSQAGGLGEQFFGPGTRLTVL.

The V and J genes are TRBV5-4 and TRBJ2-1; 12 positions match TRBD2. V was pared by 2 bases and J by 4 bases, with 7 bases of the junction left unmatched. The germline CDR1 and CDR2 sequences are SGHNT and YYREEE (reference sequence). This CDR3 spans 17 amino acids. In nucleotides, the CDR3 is TGTGCCAGCAGCTTAGCTAGCGGGGGGGCTTGGTACAATGAGCAGTTCTTC. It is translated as CASSLASGGAWYNEQFF.

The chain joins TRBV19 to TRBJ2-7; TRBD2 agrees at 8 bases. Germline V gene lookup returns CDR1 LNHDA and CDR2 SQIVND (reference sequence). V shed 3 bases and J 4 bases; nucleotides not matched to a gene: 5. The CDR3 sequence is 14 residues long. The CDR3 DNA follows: TGTGCCAGTAGTATTGTCGGGGGGGCTTACGAGCAGTACTTC. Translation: CASSIVGGAYEQYF.

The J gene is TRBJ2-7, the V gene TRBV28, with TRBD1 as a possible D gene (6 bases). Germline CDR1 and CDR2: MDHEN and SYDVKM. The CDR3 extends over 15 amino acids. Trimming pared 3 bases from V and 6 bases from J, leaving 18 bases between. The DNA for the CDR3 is TGTGCCAGCAGTTTCCCCACCGGGGTAGGGGGCGAGCAGTACTTC. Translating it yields CASSFPTGVGGEQYF.

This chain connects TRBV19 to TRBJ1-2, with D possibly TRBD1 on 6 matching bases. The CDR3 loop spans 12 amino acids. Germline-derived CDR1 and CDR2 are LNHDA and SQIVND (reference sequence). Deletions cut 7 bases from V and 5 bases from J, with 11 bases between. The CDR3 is CASNRVPYGYTF. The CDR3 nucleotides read TGTGCCAGTAACAGGGTCCCGTATGGCTACACCTTC.

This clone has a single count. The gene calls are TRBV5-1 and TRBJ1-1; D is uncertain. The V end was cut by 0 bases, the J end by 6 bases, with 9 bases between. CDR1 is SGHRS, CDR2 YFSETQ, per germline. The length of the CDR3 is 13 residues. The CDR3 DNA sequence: TGCGCCAGCAGCTTGGCCGGTTACGCTGAAGCTTTCTTT. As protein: CASSLAGYAEAFF. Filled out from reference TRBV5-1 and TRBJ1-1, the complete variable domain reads KAGVTQTPRYLIKTRGQQVTLSCSPISGHRSVSWYQQTPGQGLQFLFEYFSETQRNKGNFPGRFSGRQFSNSRSEMNVSTLELGDSALYLCASSLAGYAEAFFGQGTRLTVV.

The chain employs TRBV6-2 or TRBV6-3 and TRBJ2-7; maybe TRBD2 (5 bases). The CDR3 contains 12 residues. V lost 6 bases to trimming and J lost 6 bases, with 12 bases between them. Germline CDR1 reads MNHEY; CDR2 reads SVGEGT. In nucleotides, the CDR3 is TGTGCCAGCAGCCGTGCGGGCTCCGAGCAGTACTTC. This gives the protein CASSRAGSEQYF.

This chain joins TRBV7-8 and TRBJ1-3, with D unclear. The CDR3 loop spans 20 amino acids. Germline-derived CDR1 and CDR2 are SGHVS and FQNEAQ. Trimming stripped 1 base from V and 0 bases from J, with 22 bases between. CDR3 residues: CASSLGPGVAAGTSGNTIYF. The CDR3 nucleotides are TGTGCCAGCAGCTTAGGGCCCGGGGTGGCAGCAGGTACCTCTGGAAACACCATATATTTT.

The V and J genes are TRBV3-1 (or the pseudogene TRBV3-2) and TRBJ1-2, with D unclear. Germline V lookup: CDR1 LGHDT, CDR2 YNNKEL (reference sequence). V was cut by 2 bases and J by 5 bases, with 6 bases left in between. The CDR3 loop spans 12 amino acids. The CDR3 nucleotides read TGTGCCAGCAGCCAAACAAGTTATGGCTACACCTTC. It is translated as CASSQTSYGYTF.

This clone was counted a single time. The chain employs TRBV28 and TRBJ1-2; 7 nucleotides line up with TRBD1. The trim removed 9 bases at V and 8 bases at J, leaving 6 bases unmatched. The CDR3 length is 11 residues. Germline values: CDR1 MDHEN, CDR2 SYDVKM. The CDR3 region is CASDRAGGYTF. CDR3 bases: TGTGCCAGTGACAGGGCTGGAGGCTACACCTTC.

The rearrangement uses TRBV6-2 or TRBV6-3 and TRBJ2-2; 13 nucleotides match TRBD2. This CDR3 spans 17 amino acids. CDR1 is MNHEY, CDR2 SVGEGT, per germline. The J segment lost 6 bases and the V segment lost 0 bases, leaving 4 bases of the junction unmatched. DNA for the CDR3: TGTGCCAGCAGTTACTCCCCTACTAGCGGGGGGGCCGGGGAGCTGTTTTTT. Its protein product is CASSYSPTSGGAGELFF.

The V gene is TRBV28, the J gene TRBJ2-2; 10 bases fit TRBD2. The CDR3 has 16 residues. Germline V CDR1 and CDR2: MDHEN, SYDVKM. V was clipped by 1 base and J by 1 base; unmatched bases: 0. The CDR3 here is CASSLLAGGNTGELFF. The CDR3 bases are TGTGCCAGCAGTTTATTAGCGGGGGGGAACACCGGGGAGCTGTTTTTT.

The CDR3 loop reads CASSAYRGDETQYF. The CDR3 nucleotides read TGTGCCAGCAGTGCCTACAGGGGTGACGAGACCCAGTACTTC. The chain couples TRBV28 to TRBJ2-5, with 7 bases lining up with TRBD1. The germline V gene encodes CDR1 MDHEN and CDR2 SYDVKM. Trimming removed 5 bases from V and 5 bases from J; junction bases left unmatched: 8. The CDR3 contains 14 residues.

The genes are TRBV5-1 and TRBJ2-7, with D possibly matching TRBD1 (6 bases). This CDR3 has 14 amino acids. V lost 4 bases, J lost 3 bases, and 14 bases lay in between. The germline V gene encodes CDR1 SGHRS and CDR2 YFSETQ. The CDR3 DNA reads TGCGCCAGCAGCACAGGGTACGGGGTCTACGAGCAGTACTTC. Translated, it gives CASSTGYGVYEQYF.

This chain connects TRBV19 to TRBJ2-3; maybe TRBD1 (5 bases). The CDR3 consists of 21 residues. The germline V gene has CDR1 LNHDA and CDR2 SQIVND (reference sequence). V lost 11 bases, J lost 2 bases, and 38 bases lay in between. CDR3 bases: TGTGCCGGTAAAACGGTAGGGGCCTACGGTAGCACAGATCGGAACACAGATACGCAGTATTTT. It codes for CAGKTVGAYGSTDRNTDTQYF. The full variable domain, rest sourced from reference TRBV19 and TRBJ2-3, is DGGITQSPKYLFRKEGQNVTLSCEQNLNHDAMYWYRQDPGQGLRLIYYSQIVNDFQKGDIAEGYSVSREKKESFPLTVTSAQKNPTAFYLCAGKTVGAYGSTDRNTDTQYFGPGTRLTVL.

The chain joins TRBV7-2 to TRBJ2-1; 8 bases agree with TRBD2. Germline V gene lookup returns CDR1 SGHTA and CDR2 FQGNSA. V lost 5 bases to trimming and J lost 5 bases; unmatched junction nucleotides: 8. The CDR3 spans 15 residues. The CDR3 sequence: CASSKRGSWDNEQFF. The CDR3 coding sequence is TGTGCCAGCAGCAAGCGGGGGAGCTGGGACAATGAGCAGTTCTTC.

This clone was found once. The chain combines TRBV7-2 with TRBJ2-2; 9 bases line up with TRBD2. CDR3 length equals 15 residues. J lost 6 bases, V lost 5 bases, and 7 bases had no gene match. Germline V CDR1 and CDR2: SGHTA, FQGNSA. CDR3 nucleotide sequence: TGTGCCAGCAGCGAGGGACTAGCAGGTCCCGGGGAGCTGTTTTTT. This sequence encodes CASSEGLAGPGELFF.